The 18 T cell receptor beta chains below come from one sample, sequenced in a study of T cell responses to AZD1222 COVID-19 vaccine. Sequencing was performed with immunoSEQ multiplex PCR; in TCRdb, only in-frame clones are kept and a portion is missing. The sample includes around 120,000 clones, around nine tenths of them seen just once. Here the sequenced sample was peripheral blood, taken on day 0 of AZD1222 vaccination. Every receptor here comes from an adult in good health.

The rearrangement joins TRBV4-1 to TRBJ1-1; D remains unclear. V dropped 2 bases and J dropped 5 bases, with 12 bases sitting between them. This CDR3 is built from 14 residues. CDR1 is MGHRA and CDR2 is YSYEKL in the germline V gene. CDR3 coding DNA: TGCGCCAGCAGCCAACCCCTAAGAAGGACTGAAGCTTTCTTT. Translating gives CASSQPLRRTEAFF.

The chain has TRBV6-2 or TRBV6-3 and TRBJ2-1, with 9 nucleotides matching TRBD2. V was pared by 4 bases and J by 2 bases, with 9 bases of the junction left unmatched. The germline gives CDR1 MNHEY, CDR2 SVGEGT. The CDR3 contains 17 residues. This chain's CDR3 is CASSSVRSGGTYNEQFF. The DNA of the CDR3 is TGTGCCAGCAGTTCTGTACGAAGCGGGGGGACCTACAATGAGCAGTTCTTC.

The CDR3 sequence is CASRTGGWEQYF. CDR3 sequence (DNA): TGTGCCAGCAGGACAGGGGGCTGGGAGCAGTACTTC. The J gene is TRBJ2-7, the V gene TRBV2; 10 bases fit TRBD1. CDR1 is SNHLY, CDR2 FYNNEI, per germline. The junction had 3 bases not matched to a gene; V was cut back by 6 bases and J by 7 bases. CDR3 size: 12 residues.

J is TRBJ2-1 and V is TRBV20-1; D is uncertain. Trimming removed 3 bases from V and 7 bases from J, with 7 bases in between. CDR1 is DFQATT and CDR2 is SNEGSKA in the germline V gene (reference sequence). CDR3 size: 11 residues. The DNA of the CDR3 is TGCAGTGCTAGTAATAGGAATGAGCAGTTCTTC. Protein: CSASNRNEQFF.

The V call is TRBV7-8, the J call TRBJ2-3, with 8 bases lining up with TRBD1. Unmatched junction bases numbered 0, after V lost 1 base and J lost 0 bases. The germline CDR1 and CDR2 sequences are SGHVS and FQNEAQ. The CDR3 extends over 15 amino acids. CDR3 amino acids: CASSLDRGSTDTQYF. CDR3 nucleotide sequence: TGTGCCAGCAGCTTAGACAGGGGGAGCACAGATACGCAGTATTTT.

The CDR3 nucleotides are TGTGCCAGCAGTGAGACCCCCGGGGCCAGACACTTATACGAGCAGTACTTC. It yields the protein CASSETPGARHLYEQYF. This chain links TRBV6-1 with TRBJ2-7, with D perhaps being TRBD1 or TRBD2 (5 bases each). From germline, CDR1 is MNHNS and CDR2 SASEGT. The CDR3 consists of 17 residues. V was trimmed by 3 bases and J by 4 bases, leaving 22 bases between them.

V gene TRBV7-2 combines with J gene TRBJ2-3; 10 nucleotides agree with TRBD2. V was pared by 6 bases and J by 2 bases, with 5 bases of the junction left unmatched. The germline V gene has CDR1 SGHTA and CDR2 FQGNSA. The CDR3 sequence is 15 residues long. DNA of the CDR3: TGTGCCAGCAGACCTAGCGGGGGTTACACAGATACGCAGTATTTT. Its translation: CASRPSGGYTDTQYF.

This chain uses TRBV7-2 with TRBJ2-2; 8 bases agree with TRBD1. The CDR3 is made up of 17 amino acids. Germline V gives CDR1 SGHTA, CDR2 FQGNSA. The trim removed 10 bases at V and 9 bases at J, leaving 22 bases unmatched. The chain's CDR3 is CANEGQGASSVVRELFF. CDR3 DNA: TGTGCCAACGAGGGGCAGGGGGCCTCCTCAGTTGTTCGGGAGCTGTTTTTT.

This sequence joins TRBV27 and TRBJ2-5; D gene ambiguous. The V gene lost 5 bases and the J gene lost 0 bases, with 7 bases spanning the gap. CDR3 size: 13 residues. Per germline, CDR1 MNHEY and CDR2 SMNVEV (reference sequence). The CDR3 is CASSTRYQETQYF. CDR3 nucleotide sequence: TGTGCCAGCAGTACCCGGTACCAAGAGACCCAGTACTTC.

This chain links TRBV10-3 with TRBJ1-6, with TRBD1 as a possible D gene (6 bases). Trimming shortened V by 3 bases and J by 9 bases, and 18 bases separated the two germline ends. Germline V lookup: CDR1 ENHRY, CDR2 SYGVKD. The CDR3 is 16 residues long. DNA for the CDR3: TGTGCCATCAGTGAACTCGCGAACTCACAGGGTTCACCCCTCCACTTT. This encodes CAISELANSQGSPLHF.

The rearrangement uses TRBV12-3 or TRBV12-4 and TRBJ1-1, with D unclear. The V end lost 3 bases, the J end lost 5 bases, and 7 bases lay between the germline ends. The CDR3 extends over 12 amino acids. CDR3: CASSFGGTEAFF. The CDR3 DNA reads TGTGCCAGCAGTTTTGGCGGGACTGAAGCTTTCTTT.

This clone was seen a single time. The J gene is TRBJ1-2, the V gene TRBV5-6; unclear D gene. Germline CDR1 and CDR2: SGHDT and YYEEEE. This CDR3 is 12 amino acids long. V lost 0 bases and J lost 8, with 8 bases in between. The CDR3 DNA is TGTGCCAGCAGCTTGGAAGGACGAGGCTACACCTTC. Protein: CASSLEGRGYTF.

The chain combines TRBV6-6 with TRBJ1-1; 9 positions agree with TRBD1. The germline CDR1 and CDR2 sequences are MNHNY and SVGAGI (reference sequence). After removal of 6 bases from V and 1 base from J, the junction contained 3 bases not matched to a gene. This CDR3 has 14 amino acids. The CDR3 sequence is CASSMGQGNTEAFF. In nucleotides, the CDR3 is TGTGCCAGCAGCATGGGACAGGGGAACACTGAAGCTTTCTTT.

This chain's CDR3 is CASSPGGTDTQYF. In DNA form, the CDR3 reads TGTGCCAGCAGCCCCGGGGGAACAGATACGCAGTATTTT. J is TRBJ2-3 and V is TRBV7-8; perhaps TRBD2 as D (6 bases). This CDR3 region has 13 residues. In germline, CDR1 is SGHVS, CDR2 FQNEAQ. The ends were cut back, 5 bases at V and 3 bases at J, with 9 bases in the middle.

Only a few counts were recorded for this clone. The chain combines TRBV2 with TRBJ1-6; D remains ambiguous. V was trimmed by 4 bases and J by 6 bases, leaving 4 bases between them. Per germline, CDR1 SNHLY and CDR2 FYNNEI. The CDR3 totals 12 residues. Here the CDR3 DNA reads TGTGCCAGCAGTGTCATTAATTCACCCCTCCACTTT. Translation: CASSVINSPLHF. Drawing the rest from reference TRBV2 and TRBJ1-6, the complete variable domain is EPEVTQTPSHQVTQMGQEVILRCVPISNHLYFYWYRQILGQKVEFLVSFYNNEISEKSEIFDDQFSVERPDGSNFTLKIRSTKLEDSAMYFCASSVINSPLHFGNGTRLTVT.

The CDR3 region is CASSKSGQPQYGYTF. The CDR3 nucleotides are TGTGCCAGCAGCAAATCTGGACAGCCGCAATATGGCTACACCTTC. The chain combines TRBV21-1 with TRBJ1-2; TRBD1 is the table's D call, not checked against the DNA. TRBV21-1 is a listed pseudogene. This CDR3 is built from 15 residues.

This rearrangement joins TRBV7-9 to TRBJ1-1; weak D call: TRBD1 (5 bases). The CDR3 consists of 16 residues. Germline CDR1 and CDR2: SEHNR and FQNEAQ (reference sequence). V shed 5 bases and J shed 4 bases, with 20 bases lying between them. Here the CDR3 DNA reads TGTGCCAGCAGCGGGGGTTATGGGGATAAGGTCACTGAAGCTTTCTTT. It translates to CASSGGYGDKVTEAFF.

The rearrangement uses TRBV4-2 and TRBJ1-5; D gene uncertain. Between the trimmed V and J ends, which lost 1 base and 0 bases, there was a span of 7 bases. There are 15 residues in the CDR3. Germline V gene data show CDR1 as LGHNA and CDR2 as YNFKEQ. The DNA of the CDR3 is TGTGCCAGCAGCCAAGGCACAGCTAGCAATCAGCCCCAGCATTTT. Protein product: CASSQGTASNQPQHF.